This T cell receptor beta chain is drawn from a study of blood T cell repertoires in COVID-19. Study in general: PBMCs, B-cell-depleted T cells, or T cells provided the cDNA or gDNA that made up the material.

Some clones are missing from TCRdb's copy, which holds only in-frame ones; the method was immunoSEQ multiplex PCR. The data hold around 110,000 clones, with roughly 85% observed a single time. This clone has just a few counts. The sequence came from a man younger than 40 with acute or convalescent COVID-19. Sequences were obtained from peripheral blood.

CDR3 DNA: TGTGCCAGCAGTGAGGGCCGGACAGGGGCCAATGAGCAGTTCTTC. It translates to CASSEGRTGANEQFF. The gene calls are TRBV2 and TRBJ2-1; 9 bases match TRBD1. The J segment lost 6 bases and the V segment lost 3 bases, leaving 6 bases of the junction unmatched. Germline assignment: CDR1 SNHLY and CDR2 FYNNEI. There are 15 residues in the CDR3.